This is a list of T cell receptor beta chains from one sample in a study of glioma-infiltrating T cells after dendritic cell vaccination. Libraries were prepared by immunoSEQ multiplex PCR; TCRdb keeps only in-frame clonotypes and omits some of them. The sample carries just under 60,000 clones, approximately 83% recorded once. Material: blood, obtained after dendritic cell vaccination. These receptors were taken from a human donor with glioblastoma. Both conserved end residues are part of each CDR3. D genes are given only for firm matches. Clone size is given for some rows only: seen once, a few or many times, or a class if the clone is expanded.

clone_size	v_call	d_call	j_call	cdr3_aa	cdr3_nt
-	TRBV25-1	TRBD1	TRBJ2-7	CASRGQGTYEQYF	TGTGCCAGCAGAGGACAGGGAACCTACGAGCAGTACTTC
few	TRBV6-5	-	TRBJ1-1	CASRPYRVNTEAFF	TGTGCCAGCAGACCATACAGGGTAAACACTGAAGCTTTCTTT
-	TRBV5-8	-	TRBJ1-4	CASSLERGRVEKLFF	TGTGCCAGCAGCTTGGAAAGGGGCCGGGTTGAAAAACTGTTTTTT
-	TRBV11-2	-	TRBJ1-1	CASSLDSTGTEAFF	TGTGCCAGCAGCTTAGATTCGACTGGAACTGAAGCTTTCTTT
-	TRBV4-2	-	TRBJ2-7	CASSPDPQAPHYEQYF	TGTGCCAGCAGCCCGGATCCACAGGCCCCCCACTACGAGCAGTACTTC
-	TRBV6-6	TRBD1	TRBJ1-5	CASSHGQVNQPQHF	TGTGCCAGCAGTCACGGACAGGTCAATCAGCCCCAGCATTTT
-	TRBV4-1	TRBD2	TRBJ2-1	CASSQRAGAFSEQFF	TGCGCCAGCAGCCAACGAGCGGGGGCGTTCAGTGAGCAGTTCTTC
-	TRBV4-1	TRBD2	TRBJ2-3	CASSQEGGGATDTQYF	TGCGCCAGCAGCCAAGAAGGCGGGGGGGCCACAGATACGCAGTATTTT
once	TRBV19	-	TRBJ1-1	CASSSEEANTEAFF	TGTGCCAGTAGTTCGGAGGAGGCTAACACTGAAGCTTTCTTT
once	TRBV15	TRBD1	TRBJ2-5	CATSNLDRGRGSAQYF	TGTGCCACCAGCAATTTGGACAGGGGCCGGGGCTCGGCCCAGTACTTC
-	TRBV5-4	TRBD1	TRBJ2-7	CASSPVGGTGASYEQYF	TGTGCCAGCAGCCCAGTGGGTGGGACAGGGGCTTCCTACGAGCAGTACTTC
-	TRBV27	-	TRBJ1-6	CASSFFRDNSPLHF	TGTGCCAGCAGTTTTTTCAGGGATAATTCACCCCTCCACTTT
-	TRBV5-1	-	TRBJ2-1	CASSLGQGMNEQFF	TGCGCCAGCAGCTTGGGTCAGGGGATGAATGAGCAGTTCTTC
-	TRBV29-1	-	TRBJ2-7	CSVRDSYEQYF	TGCAGCGTTCGTGACAGCTACGAGCAGTACTTC
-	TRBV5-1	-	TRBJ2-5	CASSLGLTQETQYF	TGCGCCAGCAGCTTGGGACTAACCCAAGAGACCCAGTACTTC
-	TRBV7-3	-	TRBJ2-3	CASSLGPGVTDTQYF	TGTGCCAGCAGCTTAGGACCAGGGGTCACAGATACGCAGTATTTT
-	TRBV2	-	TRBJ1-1	CASRGRLLAEAFF	TGTGCCAGCAGGGGCAGGCTTTTGGCTGAAGCTTTCTTT
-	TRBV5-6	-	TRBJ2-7	CASSGDTNSYEQYF	TGTGCCAGCAGCGGGGACACCAACTCCTACGAGCAGTACTTC
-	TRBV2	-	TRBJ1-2	CASRDVEGVFYGYTF	TGTGCCAGCAGAGACGTCGAGGGAGTCTTTTATGGCTACACCTTC
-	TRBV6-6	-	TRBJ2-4	CASSYRGDIKNIQYF	TGTGCCAGCAGTTACCGGGGGGACATTAAAAACATTCAGTACTTC
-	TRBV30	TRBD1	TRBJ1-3	CAANRGLSGNTIYF	TGTGCCGCTAACAGGGGACTTTCTGGAAACACCATATATTTT
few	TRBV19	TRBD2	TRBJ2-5	CASSIPTSAQETQYF	TGTGCCAGTAGTATTCCGACTAGCGCCCAAGAGACCCAGTACTTC
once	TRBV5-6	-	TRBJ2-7	CASSLDVGRGYEQYF	TGTGCCAGCAGCTTGGACGTCGGTCGGGGGTACGAGCAGTACTTC
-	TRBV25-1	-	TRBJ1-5	CASSLQGPVKPQHF	TGTGCCAGCAGTTTACAGGGTCCGGTTAAGCCCCAGCATTTT
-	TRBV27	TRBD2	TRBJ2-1	CASRGPGLAYNEQFF	TGTGCCAGCAGGGGGCCGGGACTAGCTTACAATGAGCAGTTCTTC
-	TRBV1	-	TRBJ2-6	CTSRPCCLCTNRANVLTF	TGCACCAGCAGGCCTTGCTGTTTGTGCACAAATCGGGCCAACGTCCTGACTTTC
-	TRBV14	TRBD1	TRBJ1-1	CASSQVFDRARLNTEAFF	TGTGCCAGCAGCCAAGTTTTTGACAGGGCGAGATTGAACACTGAAGCTTTCTTT
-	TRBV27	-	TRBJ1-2	CASSISGVYGYTF	TGTGCCAGCAGTATCTCGGGAGTCTATGGCTACACCTTC
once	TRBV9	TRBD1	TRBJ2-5	CASSPIDRDETQYF	TGTGCCAGCAGCCCTATCGACAGGGACGAGACCCAGTACTTC
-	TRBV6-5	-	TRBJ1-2	CASSYREGGYGYTF	TGTGCCAGCAGTTACAGGGAGGGGGGGTATGGCTACACCTTC
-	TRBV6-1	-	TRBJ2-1	CASSEASYNEQFF	TGTGCCAGCAGTGAAGCTTCTTACAATGAGCAGTTCTTC
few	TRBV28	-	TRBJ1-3	CASRGSAGNTIYF	TGTGCCAGCCGAGGGTCAGCTGGAAACACCATATATTTT
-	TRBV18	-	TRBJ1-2	CASSREDSRGYTF	TGTGCCAGCTCACGGGAAGACAGTAGAGGCTACACCTTC
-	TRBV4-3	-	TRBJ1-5	CASSRGRDQPQHF	TGCGCCAGCAGCCGCGGGAGGGATCAGCCCCAGCATTTT
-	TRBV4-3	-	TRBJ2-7	CASSQERTTPYEQYF	TGCGCCAGCAGCCAAGAGAGGACTACCCCCTACGAGCAGTACTTC
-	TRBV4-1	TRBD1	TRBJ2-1	CASSQVSGGPYNEQFF	TGCGCCAGCAGCCAAGTTTCAGGGGGCCCCTACAATGAGCAGTTCTTC
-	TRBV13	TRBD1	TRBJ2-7	CASSSSGTGAYEQYF	TGTGCCAGCAGCTCCTCCGGGACAGGGGCCTACGAGCAGTACTTC
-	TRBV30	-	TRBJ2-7	CAWGPEVYEQYF	TGTGCCTGGGGTCCGGAGGTTTACGAGCAGTACTTC
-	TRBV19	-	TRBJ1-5	CASSIDVEGSNQPQHF	TGTGCCAGTAGTATAGATGTGGAGGGGAGCAATCAGCCCCAGCATTTT
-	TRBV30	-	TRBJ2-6	CAWAEGNVLTF	TGTGCCTGGGCTGAGGGCAACGTCCTGACTTTC
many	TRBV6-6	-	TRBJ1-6	CASSSNPGSYNSPLHF	TGTGCCAGCAGTTCGAACCCCGGGTCGTATAATTCACCCCTCCACTTT
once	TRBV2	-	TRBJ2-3	CARRGFHSTDTQYF	TGTGCCAGAAGGGGGTTCCATAGCACAGATACGCAGTATTTT
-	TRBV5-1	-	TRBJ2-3	CASSLQGPRTDTQYF	TGCGCCAGCAGCTTGCAGGGGCCTCGAACAGATACGCAGTATTTT
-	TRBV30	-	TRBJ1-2	CAWSVWTVYGYTF	TGTGCCTGGAGTGTGTGGACAGTCTATGGCTACACCTTC
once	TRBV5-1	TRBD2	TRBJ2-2	CASSARDYVPGELFF	TGCGCCAGCAGCGCCCGGGACTATGTTCCCGGGGAGCTGTTTTTT
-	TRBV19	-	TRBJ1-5	CASSIGTRNQPQHF	TGTGCCAGTAGTATTGGGACACGAAATCAGCCCCAGCATTTT
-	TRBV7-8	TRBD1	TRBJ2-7	CASSLGSGGEQYF	TGTGCCAGCAGCTTAGGATCAGGGGGCGAGCAGTACTTC
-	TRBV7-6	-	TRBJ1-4	CASSLDTRNEKLFF	TGTGCCAGCAGCTTAGATACGAGAAATGAAAAACTGTTTTTT
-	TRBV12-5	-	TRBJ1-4	CASGSTVNEKLFF	TGTGCTAGTGGATCGACAGTTAATGAAAAACTGTTTTTT
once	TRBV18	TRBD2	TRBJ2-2	CASSPSPSLAGRSGELFF	TGTGCCAGCTCACCTTCCCCATCCTTAGCGGGTCGGAGCGGGGAGCTGTTTTTT
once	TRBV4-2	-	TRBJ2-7	CASSQDRGIVYEQYF	TGTGCCAGCAGCCAAGACAGGGGAATCGTTTACGAGCAGTACTTC
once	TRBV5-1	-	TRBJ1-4	CASSVQPSNEKLFF	TGCGCCAGCAGCGTACAGCCCTCTAATGAAAAACTGTTTTTT
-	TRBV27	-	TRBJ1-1	CASSFSPSPAAEAFF	TGTGCCAGCAGTTTCTCCCCGAGCCCGGCGGCTGAAGCTTTCTTT
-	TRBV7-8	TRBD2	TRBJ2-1	CASNPPTSGAYNEQFF	TGTGCCAGCAACCCTCCTACGAGCGGGGCATACAATGAGCAGTTCTTC
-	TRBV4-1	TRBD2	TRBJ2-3	CASSPGLAGGPESTDTQYF	TGCGCCAGCAGCCCGGGACTAGCGGGGGGCCCCGAAAGCACAGATACGCAGTATTTT